Below are 28 T cell receptor beta chains sequenced from a single sample in a study of blood T cell repertoires in COVID-19. TCRdb keeps only in-frame clones here, not all; method: immunoSEQ multiplex PCR. Of about 170,000 clones detected, around 90% appear once; the ten largest clones hold more than 2%. Sequenced sample: peripheral blood. The origin of the receptors is a man aged 50 or older who had recovered from COVID-19.

The rearrangement links TRBV10-3 to TRBJ2-7, with no clear D. Trimming removed 0 bases at V and 4 bases at J, with 4 bases between. Per germline, CDR1 ENHRY and CDR2 SYGVKD. The CDR3 covers 12 residues. CDR3 amino acids: CAISESSYEQYF. DNA for the CDR3: TGTGCCATCAGTGAGTCGAGTTACGAGCAGTACTTC.

V is TRBV27 and J is TRBJ2-5; 10 bases are shared with TRBD1. CDR1 MNHEY and CDR2 SMNVEV come from the germline V gene (reference sequence). The CDR3 totals 14 residues. The V and J ends lost 5 bases and 3 bases, in that order; junction bases with no gene match: 3. The CDR3 loop is CASSAGQGKETQYF. CDR3 in DNA: TGTGCCAGCAGTGCGGGACAGGGGAAAGAGACCCAGTACTTC.

The V and J genes are TRBV30 and TRBJ1-6; D is uncertain. Deletions cut 4 bases from V and 8 bases from J, with 12 bases between. Germline loops: CDR1 GTSNPN, CDR2 SVGIG (reference sequence). CDR3 length: 13 amino acids. The CDR3 DNA sequence: TGTGCCTGGACAGGCAACCCAGATTCACCCCTCCACTTT. Residues: CAWTGNPDSPLHF.

The V and J genes are TRBV7-2 and TRBJ2-7, with 8 nucleotides matching TRBD2. Germline lookup yields CDR1 SGHTA and CDR2 FQGNSA. J gave up 3 bases and V 4 bases, and 5 bases lay outside the gene matches. The CDR3 has 14 residues. CDR3 nucleotide sequence: TGTGCCAGCAGCTCCAAGCGGGAGATCTACGAGCAGTACTTC. Its translation is CASSSKREIYEQYF.

This sequence joins TRBV18 and TRBJ1-4; D might be TRBD1 (5 bases). Trimming shortened V by 3 bases and J by 5 bases, and 13 bases separated the two germline ends. The CDR3 runs 15 residues. The germline gives CDR1 KGHSH, CDR2 LQKENI. For the CDR3, the DNA is TGTGCCAGCTCACCCGATCAGGGTCAGAATGAAAAACTGTTTTTT. It is translated as CASSPDQGQNEKLFF.

CDR3 residues: CASSLEGTLSNSPLHF. CDR3 coding DNA: TGTGCCAGCAGCTTAGAAGGGACACTTTCAAATTCACCCCTCCACTTT. The chain couples TRBV7-6 to TRBJ1-6, with D tentatively TRBD1 (6 bases). The CDR3 runs to 16 residues. CDR1 is SGHVS and CDR2 is FNYEAQ in the germline V gene. The ends were cut back, 1 base at V and 7 bases at J, with 14 bases in the middle.

The chain joins TRBV6-5 to TRBJ2-1; 8 bases map to TRBD2. Germline CDR1 MNHEY, CDR2 SVGAGI. Germline trimming cut 0 bases from V and 9 bases from J; bases unmatched to any gene: 7. This CDR3 spans 15 amino acids. The CDR3 sequence is CASSYSRGADGEQFF. The CDR3 DNA sequence: TGTGCCAGCAGTTACTCGCGGGGGGCCGACGGTGAGCAGTTCTTC.

This chain links TRBV23-1 with TRBJ2-1; TRBD2 agrees at 11 bases. TRBV23-1 is annotated as an ORF whose role is uncertain. This CDR3 spans 18 amino acids. J gave up 3 bases and V 0 bases, and 7 bases lay outside the gene matches. DNA of the CDR3: TGCGCCAGCAGTCAATCGTATAGCGGGGGGGCCTGCTACAATGAGCAGTTCTTC. It specifies CASSQSYSGGACYNEQFF.

This clone has only one observation. The chain links TRBV12-5 to TRBJ2-3; 10 nucleotides align to TRBD1. The V gene end was trimmed by 1 base and the J gene end by 6 bases; junction bases not matched to a gene: 4. CDR1 and CDR2 from the germline V gene are LGHNT and FRNRAP. The CDR3 length is 15 residues. This CDR3 reads CASGLGQGARDTQYF. The CDR3, as DNA: TGTGCTAGTGGTTTGGGACAGGGGGCGAGGGATACGCAGTATTTT.

The rearrangement joins TRBV4-2 to TRBJ1-2; D possibly corresponds to TRBD1 (5 bases). Trimming cost V 4 bases and J 2 bases, with 14 bases left between them. The germline V gene encodes CDR1 LGHNA and CDR2 YNFKEQ. The CDR3 loop spans 15 amino acids. The CDR3 bases are TGTGCCAGCAGCCGGTATTCCCAGGGAAACTATGGCTACACCTTC. This gives the protein CASSRYSQGNYGYTF.

In this sample, this clone turned up a few times. CDR3 nucleotide sequence: TGTGCCAGCAGCTTTAGTAGGACTACGAACACCGGGGAGCTGTTTTTT. This codes for CASSFSRTTNTGELFF. The rearrangement joins TRBV7-3 to TRBJ2-2; D might be TRBD2 (6 bases). The V end was cut by 3 bases, the J end by 0 bases, with 11 bases between. This CDR3 has 16 amino acids. CDR1 SGHTA and CDR2 FQGTGA come from the germline V gene.

This chain links TRBV6-1 with TRBJ2-3; D is unclear. The CDR3 contains 15 residues. The germline V gene has CDR1 MNHNS and CDR2 SASEGT. The V end was cut by 2 bases, the J end by 2 bases, with 11 bases between. The CDR3 nucleotides are TGTGCCAGCAGTGAATCAGGTTCGGTCACAGATACGCAGTATTTT. Protein sequence: CASSESGSVTDTQYF.

The chain uses TRBV11-2 and TRBJ2-5; D possibly corresponds to TRBD2 (6 bases). Trimming took 5 bases from V and 1 from J, leaving 14 bases between them. Germline V gene data show CDR1 as SGHAT and CDR2 as FQNNGV. The CDR3 runs to 15 residues. This CDR3 reads CASSPWTTFQETQYF. As DNA, the CDR3 is TGTGCCAGCAGCCCCTGGACTACTTTCCAAGAGACCCAGTACTTC.

The chain employs TRBV30 and TRBJ2-7, with D tentatively TRBD1 (6 bases). Germline loops: CDR1 GTSNPN, CDR2 SVGIG (reference sequence). Trimming left V 2 bases short and J 5 bases short, with 13 bases between. This CDR3 comprises 13 residues. CDR3 DNA: TGTGCCTGGAGTCCTCACACAGGGAACGAGCAGTACTTC. Protein: CAWSPHTGNEQYF.

The sample holds a few counts of this clone. This rearrangement joins TRBV4-1 to TRBJ2-3, with D hard to call. In germline, CDR1 is MGHRA, CDR2 YSYEKL. This CDR3 contains 13 residues. Trimming left V 2 bases short and J 3 bases short, with 6 bases between. The CDR3 DNA sequence: TGCGCCAGCAGCCAATCAGTAACAGATACGCAGTATTTT. This encodes CASSQSVTDTQYF.

The chain couples TRBV29-1 to TRBJ1-1; TRBD1 matches 9 bases. In germline, CDR1 is SQVTM, CDR2 ANQGSEA. V lost 5 bases and J lost 5; bases outside the gene matches: 9. The CDR3 is 14 residues long. The CDR3 DNA reads TGCAGCGTTATTCGCCGGACAGGGGTGACTGAAGCTTTCTTT. Its protein product is CSVIRRTGVTEAFF.

The rearrangement uses TRBV7-3 and TRBJ2-7; 9 nucleotides align to TRBD1. The germline CDR1 and CDR2 sequences are SGHTA and FQGTGA. J lost 5 bases, V lost 5 bases, and 7 bases had no gene match. The CDR3 totals 14 residues. CDR3 sequence (DNA): TGTGCCAGCAGCCCGGGGACAGGGACGGACGAGCAGTACTTC. Translated: CASSPGTGTDEQYF.

The chain uses TRBV6-5 and TRBJ1-6; possibly TRBD1 for D (5 bases). The germline gives CDR1 MNHEY, CDR2 SVGAGI. The CDR3 consists of 15 residues. The V gene lost 0 bases and the J gene lost 7 bases, with 10 bases spanning the gap. The CDR3 nucleotides are TGTGCCAGCAGTTACTCCAGAGACAGAAATTCACCCCTCCACTTT. As protein: CASSYSRDRNSPLHF.

The genes are TRBV12-3 or TRBV12-4 and TRBJ1-5; D not resolved. Trimming cost V 3 bases and J 4 bases, with 7 bases left between them. The CDR3 runs 13 residues. CDR3 protein: CASSLAGNQPQHF. Written as DNA, the CDR3 is TGTGCCAGCAGTTTGGCGGGTAATCAGCCCCAGCATTTT.

This chain links TRBV6-6 with TRBJ2-3; the D is unclear. The V gene lost 4 bases and the J gene lost 6 bases, with 14 bases spanning the gap. Looked up from germline, CDR1 is MNHNY and CDR2 is SVGAGI (reference sequence). This CDR3 spans 14 amino acids. CDR3 protein: CASSSFPLSDTQYF. The DNA of the CDR3 is TGTGCCAGCAGTTCCTTCCCTCTAAGCGATACGCAGTATTTT.

V and J are TRBV10-3 and TRBJ1-2, with 10 bases that match TRBD1. Germline V lookup: CDR1 ENHRY, CDR2 SYGVKD. The CDR3 consists of 17 residues. J gave up 8 bases and V 0 bases, and 12 bases lay outside the gene matches. The CDR3, as DNA: TGTGCCATCAGTGAGTCCGGACAGGGGGATGTTCGGAAGGGCTACACCTTC. It translates to CAISESGQGDVRKGYTF.

This chain links TRBV7-9 with TRBJ1-2; the D is unclear. The V gene's germline CDR1 is SEHNR and CDR2 FQNEAQ (reference sequence). V was cut by 1 base and J by 7 bases, with 7 bases left in between. CDR3 length: 12 residues. CDR3 sequence reads: CASSLGAPGYTF. The CDR3 coding sequence is TGTGCCAGCAGCTTAGGGGCACCTGGCTACACCTTC.

The chain is built from TRBV6-4 and TRBJ2-1; D remains unclear. The CDR3 runs 15 residues. The germline V gene has CDR1 MRHNA and CDR2 SNTAGT. V was trimmed by 4 bases and J by 6 bases, leaving 16 bases between them. This CDR3 reads CASSGDSQSRNEQFF. CDR3 bases: TGTGCCAGCAGTGGAGACTCCCAGTCCCGCAATGAGCAGTTCTTC.

V and J are TRBV6-5 and TRBJ2-3; TRBD2 agrees at 11 bases. V lost 2 bases and J lost 4; bases outside the gene matches: 2. This CDR3 has 15 residues. The germline CDR1 and CDR2 sequences are MNHEY and SVGAGI. The CDR3, as DNA: TGTGCCAGCAGTTACATAGCGGGGGGGCCAGATACGCAGTATTTT. It codes for CASSYIAGGPDTQYF.

V usage is TRBV7-9 and J usage is TRBJ2-1, with 13 bases identical to TRBD2. The CDR3 extends over 15 amino acids. V trimming: 5 bases; J trimming: 8 bases; junction bases outside the gene matches: 6. The V gene's germline CDR1 is SEHNR and CDR2 FQNEAQ (reference sequence). For the CDR3, the DNA is TGTGCCAGCAGCCACCGACTAGCGGGGGGCCATGAGCAGTTCTTC. This gives the protein CASSHRLAGGHEQFF.

There are many counts of this clone. CDR3 coding DNA: TGTGCCAGCGGGCGACTAGGCGAGCAGTACTTC. Translated: CASGRLGEQYF. The chain uses TRBV21-1 and TRBJ2-7; the table's D gene call, TRBD2, was not cross checked with the DNA. TRBV21-1 is reported as a pseudogene. The CDR3 is made up of 11 amino acids.

This clone appeared once. The chain links TRBV30 to TRBJ2-3; a weak D match, TRBD2 (6 bases). The CDR3 totals 15 residues. V shed 0 bases and J shed 4 bases, with 14 bases lying between them. CDR1 is GTSNPN, CDR2 SVGIG, per germline (reference sequence). CDR3 DNA: TGTGCCTGGAGTGTAGGGGCAGGGACTGCAGATACGCAGTATTTT. Translating gives CAWSVGAGTADTQYF.

The chain combines TRBV7-2 with TRBJ1-1, with D hard to call. The germline V and J ends were trimmed by 5 bases and 1 base, with 14 bases remaining between them. This CDR3 comprises 15 residues. CDR1 is SGHTA and CDR2 is FQGNSA in the germline V gene. CDR3 coding DNA: TGTGCCAGCAGCCTGCTCATTGCGGGGAACACTGAAGCTTTCTTT. Amino acids: CASSLLIAGNTEAFF.